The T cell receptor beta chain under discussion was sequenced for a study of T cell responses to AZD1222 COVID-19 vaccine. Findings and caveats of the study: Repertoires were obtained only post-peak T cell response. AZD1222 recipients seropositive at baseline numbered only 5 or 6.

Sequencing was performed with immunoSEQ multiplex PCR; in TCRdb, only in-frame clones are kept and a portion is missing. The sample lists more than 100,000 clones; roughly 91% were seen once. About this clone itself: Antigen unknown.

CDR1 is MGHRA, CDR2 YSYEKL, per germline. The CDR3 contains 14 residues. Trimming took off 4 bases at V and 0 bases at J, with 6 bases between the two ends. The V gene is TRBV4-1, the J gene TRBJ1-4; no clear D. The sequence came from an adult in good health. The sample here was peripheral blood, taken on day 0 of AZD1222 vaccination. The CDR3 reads CASSLIATNEKLFF. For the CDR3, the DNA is TGCGCCAGCAGCCTCATCGCAACTAATGAAAAACTGTTTTTT.